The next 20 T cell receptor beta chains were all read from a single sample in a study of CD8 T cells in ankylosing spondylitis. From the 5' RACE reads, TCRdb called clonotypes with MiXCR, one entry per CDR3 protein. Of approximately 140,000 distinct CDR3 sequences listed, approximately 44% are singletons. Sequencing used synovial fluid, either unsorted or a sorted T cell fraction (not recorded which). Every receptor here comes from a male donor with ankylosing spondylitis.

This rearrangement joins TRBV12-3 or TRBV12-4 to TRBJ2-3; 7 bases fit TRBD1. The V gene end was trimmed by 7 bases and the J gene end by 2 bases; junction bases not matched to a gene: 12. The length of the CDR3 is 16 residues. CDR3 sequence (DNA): TGTGCCAGCACCCTAAGACAGGGTAGAAACACAGATACGCAGTATTTT. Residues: CASTLRQGRNTDTQYF.

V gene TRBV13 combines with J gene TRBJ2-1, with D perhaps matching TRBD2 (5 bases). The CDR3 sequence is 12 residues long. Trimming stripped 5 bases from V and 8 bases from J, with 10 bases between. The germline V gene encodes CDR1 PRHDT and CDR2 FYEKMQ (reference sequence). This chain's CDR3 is CASSIEGDEQFF. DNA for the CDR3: TGTGCCAGCAGCATAGAGGGCGATGAGCAGTTCTTC. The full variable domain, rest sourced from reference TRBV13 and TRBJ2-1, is AAGVIQSPRHLIKEKRETATLKCYPIPRHDTVYWYQQGPGQDPQFLISFYEKMQSDKGSIPDRFSAQQFSDYHSELNMSSLELGDSALYFCASSIEGDEQFFGPGTRLTVL.

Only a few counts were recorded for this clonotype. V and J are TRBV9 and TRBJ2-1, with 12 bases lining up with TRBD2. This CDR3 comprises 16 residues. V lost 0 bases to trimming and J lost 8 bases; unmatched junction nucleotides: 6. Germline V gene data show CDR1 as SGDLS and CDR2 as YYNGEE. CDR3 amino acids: CASSVEIASGGDEQFF. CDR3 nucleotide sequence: TGTGCCAGCAGCGTAGAGATAGCTAGCGGGGGGGATGAGCAGTTCTTC.

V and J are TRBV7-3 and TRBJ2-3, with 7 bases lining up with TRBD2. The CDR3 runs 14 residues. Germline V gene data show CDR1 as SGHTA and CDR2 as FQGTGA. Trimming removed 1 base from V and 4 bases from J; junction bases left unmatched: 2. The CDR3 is CASSLSGSADTQYF. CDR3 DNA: TGTGCCAGCAGCTTAAGCGGGAGCGCAGATACGCAGTATTTT.

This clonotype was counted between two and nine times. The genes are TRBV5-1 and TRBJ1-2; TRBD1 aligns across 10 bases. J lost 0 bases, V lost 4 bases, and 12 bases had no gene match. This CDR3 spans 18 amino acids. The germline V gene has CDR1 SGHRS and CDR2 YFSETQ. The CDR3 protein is CASSPGPFGTGANYGYTF. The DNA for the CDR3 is TGCGCCAGCAGCCCAGGACCCTTTGGGACAGGGGCTAACTATGGCTACACCTTC.

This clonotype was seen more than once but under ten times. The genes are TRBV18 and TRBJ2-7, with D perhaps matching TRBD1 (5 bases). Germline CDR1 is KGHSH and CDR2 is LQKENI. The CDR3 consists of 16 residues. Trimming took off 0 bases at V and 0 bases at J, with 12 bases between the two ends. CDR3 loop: CASSPPSGSSSYEQYF. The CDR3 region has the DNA TGTGCCAGCTCACCACCATCAGGGTCGTCCTCCTACGAGCAGTACTTC.

For the CDR3, the DNA is TGTGCCAGCAGCTGGGGGCGACAGGGTCGATACAATGAGCAGTTCTTC. Translation: CASSWGRQGRYNEQFF. The V call is TRBV5-8, the J call TRBJ2-1; 7 positions match TRBD1. Germline V gives CDR1 SGHTS, CDR2 YDEGEE. The V gene end was trimmed by 3 bases and the J gene end by 4 bases; junction bases not matched to a gene: 10. This CDR3 spans 16 amino acids.

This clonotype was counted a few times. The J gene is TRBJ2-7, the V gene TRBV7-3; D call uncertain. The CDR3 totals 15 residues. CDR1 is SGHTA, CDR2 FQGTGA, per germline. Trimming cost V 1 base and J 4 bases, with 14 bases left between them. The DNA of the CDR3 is TGTGCCAGCAGCTTAAGTACAACGGTTCCTTACGAGCAGTACTTC. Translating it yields CASSLSTTVPYEQYF.

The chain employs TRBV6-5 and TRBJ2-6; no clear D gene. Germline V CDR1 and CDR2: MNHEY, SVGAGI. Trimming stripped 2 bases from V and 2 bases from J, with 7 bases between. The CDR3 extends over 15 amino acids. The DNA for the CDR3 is TGTGCCAGCAGTTACGAAGGGACTGGGGCCAACGTCCTGACTTTC. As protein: CASSYEGTGANVLTF.

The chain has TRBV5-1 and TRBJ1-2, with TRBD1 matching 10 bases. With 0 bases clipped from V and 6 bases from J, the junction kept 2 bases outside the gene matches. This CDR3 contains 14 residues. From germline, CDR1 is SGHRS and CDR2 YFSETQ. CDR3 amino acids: CASSLGQGAHGYTF. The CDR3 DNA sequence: TGCGCCAGCAGCTTGGGACAGGGGGCACATGGCTACACCTTC. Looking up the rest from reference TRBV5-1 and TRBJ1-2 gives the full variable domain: KAGVTQTPRYLIKTRGQQVTLSCSPISGHRSVSWYQQTPGQGLQFLFEYFSETQRNKGNFPGRFSGRQFSNSRSEMNVSTLELGDSALYLCASSLGQGAHGYTFGSGTRLTVV.

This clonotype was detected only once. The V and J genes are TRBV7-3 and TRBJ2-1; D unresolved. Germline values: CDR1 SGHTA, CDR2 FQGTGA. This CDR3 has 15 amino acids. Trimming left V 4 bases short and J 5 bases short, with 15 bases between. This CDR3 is CASSSSGTVDNEQFF. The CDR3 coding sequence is TGTGCCAGCAGCTCGTCCGGTACAGTCGACAATGAGCAGTTCTTC.

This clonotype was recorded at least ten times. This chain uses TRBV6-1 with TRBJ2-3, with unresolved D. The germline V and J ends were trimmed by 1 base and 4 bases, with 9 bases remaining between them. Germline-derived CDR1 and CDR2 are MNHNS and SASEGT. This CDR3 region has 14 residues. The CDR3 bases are TGTGCCAGCAGTGAAGGGAATTTCCCAGATACGCAGTATTTT. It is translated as CASSEGNFPDTQYF.

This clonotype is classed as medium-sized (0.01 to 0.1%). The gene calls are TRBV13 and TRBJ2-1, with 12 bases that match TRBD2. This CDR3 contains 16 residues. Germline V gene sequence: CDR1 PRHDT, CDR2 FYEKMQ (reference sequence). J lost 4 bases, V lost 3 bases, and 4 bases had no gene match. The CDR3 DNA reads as TGTGCCAGCAGCTTCCCTAGCGGGGGGGGATACAATGAGCAGTTCTTC. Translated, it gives CASSFPSGGGYNEQFF.

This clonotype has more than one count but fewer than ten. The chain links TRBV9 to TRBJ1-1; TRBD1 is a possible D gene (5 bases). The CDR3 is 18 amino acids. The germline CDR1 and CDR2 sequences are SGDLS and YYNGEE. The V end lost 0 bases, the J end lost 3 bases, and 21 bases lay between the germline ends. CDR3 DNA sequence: TGTGCCAGCAGCGTAGCCCCTGACAGAGGTACGGAGGACACTGAAGCTTTCTTT. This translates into CASSVAPDRGTEDTEAFF.

CDR3 coding DNA: TGTGCCAGCAGCTTAGTAGAGACAAGGACCCCAGACCACACTGAAGCTTTCTTT. This encodes CASSLVETRTPDHTEAFF. The chain carries TRBV7-6 and TRBJ1-1; D is unresolved. CDR1 and CDR2 from the germline V gene are SGHVS and FNYEAQ. Trimming left V 1 base short and J 3 bases short, with 21 bases between. The CDR3 has 18 residues.

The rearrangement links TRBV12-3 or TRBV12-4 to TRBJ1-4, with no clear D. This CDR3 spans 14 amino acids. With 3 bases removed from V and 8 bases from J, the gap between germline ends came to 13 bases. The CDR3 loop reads CASSFVGPREKLFF. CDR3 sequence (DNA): TGTGCCAGCAGTTTCGTGGGTCCTCGGGAAAAACTGTTTTTT.

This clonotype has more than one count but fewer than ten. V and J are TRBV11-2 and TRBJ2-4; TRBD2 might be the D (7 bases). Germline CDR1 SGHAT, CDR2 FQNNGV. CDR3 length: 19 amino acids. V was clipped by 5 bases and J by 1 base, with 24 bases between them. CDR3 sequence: CASSPTHEGGTMAKNIQYF. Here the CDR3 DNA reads TGTGCCAGCAGCCCAACCCATGAGGGGGGGACCATGGCCAAAAACATTCAGTACTTC.

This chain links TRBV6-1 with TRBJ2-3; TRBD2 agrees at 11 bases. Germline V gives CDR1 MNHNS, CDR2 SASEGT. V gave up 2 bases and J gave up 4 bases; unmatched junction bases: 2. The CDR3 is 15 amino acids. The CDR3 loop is CASSETSGGADTQYF. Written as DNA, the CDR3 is TGTGCCAGCAGTGAAACTAGCGGGGGTGCAGATACGCAGTATTTT.

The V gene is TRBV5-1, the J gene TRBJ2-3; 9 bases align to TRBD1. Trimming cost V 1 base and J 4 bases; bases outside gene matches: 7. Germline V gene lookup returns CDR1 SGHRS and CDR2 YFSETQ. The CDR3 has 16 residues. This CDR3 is CASSLITGQGPDTQYF. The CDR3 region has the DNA TGCGCCAGCAGCTTGATCACGGGACAGGGCCCAGATACGCAGTATTTT.

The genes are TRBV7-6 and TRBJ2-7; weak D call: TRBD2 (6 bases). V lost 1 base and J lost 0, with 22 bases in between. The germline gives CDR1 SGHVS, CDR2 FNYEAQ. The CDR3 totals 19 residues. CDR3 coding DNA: TGTGCCAGCAGCTTAGTTTTCGCGCGGGGCGACTACGACTCCTACGAGCAGTACTTC. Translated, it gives CASSLVFARGDYDSYEQYF.